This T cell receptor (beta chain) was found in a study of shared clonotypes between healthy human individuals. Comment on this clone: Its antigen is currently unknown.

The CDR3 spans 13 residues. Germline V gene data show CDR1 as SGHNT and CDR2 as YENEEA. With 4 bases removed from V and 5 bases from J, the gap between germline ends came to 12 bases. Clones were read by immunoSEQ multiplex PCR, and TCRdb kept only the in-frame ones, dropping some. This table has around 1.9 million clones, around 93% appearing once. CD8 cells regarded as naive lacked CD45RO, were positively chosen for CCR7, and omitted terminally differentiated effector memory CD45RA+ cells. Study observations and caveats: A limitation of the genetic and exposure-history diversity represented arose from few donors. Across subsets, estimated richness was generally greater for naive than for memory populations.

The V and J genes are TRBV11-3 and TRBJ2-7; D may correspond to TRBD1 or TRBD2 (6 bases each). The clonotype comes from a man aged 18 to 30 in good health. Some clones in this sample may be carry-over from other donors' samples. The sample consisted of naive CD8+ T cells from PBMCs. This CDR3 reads CASSWLEGDEQYF. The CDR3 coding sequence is TGTGCCAGCAGCTGGCTGGAGGGGGACGAGCAGTACTTC.